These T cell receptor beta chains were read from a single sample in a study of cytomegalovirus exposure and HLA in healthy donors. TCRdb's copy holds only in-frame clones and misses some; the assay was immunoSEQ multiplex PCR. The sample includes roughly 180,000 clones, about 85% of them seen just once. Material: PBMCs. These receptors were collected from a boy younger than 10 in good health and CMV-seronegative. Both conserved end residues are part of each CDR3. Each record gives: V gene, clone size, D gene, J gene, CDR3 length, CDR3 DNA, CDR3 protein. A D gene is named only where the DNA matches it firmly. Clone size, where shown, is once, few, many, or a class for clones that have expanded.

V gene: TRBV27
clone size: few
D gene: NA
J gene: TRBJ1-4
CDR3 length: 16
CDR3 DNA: TGTGCCAGCAGTCGCAACTATCCTCCCCAAGGAGAAAAACTGTTTTTT
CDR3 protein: CASSRNYPPQGEKLFF

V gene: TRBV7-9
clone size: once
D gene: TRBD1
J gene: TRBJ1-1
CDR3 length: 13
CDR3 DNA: TGTGCCAGCAGCTTAGTAGGGACAGGGGAAGCTTTCTTT
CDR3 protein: CASSLVGTGEAFF

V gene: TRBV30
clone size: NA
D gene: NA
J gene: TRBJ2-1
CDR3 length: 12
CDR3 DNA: TGTGCCTGGAGTTCGACAGGCAATGAGCAGTTCTTC
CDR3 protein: CAWSSTGNEQFF

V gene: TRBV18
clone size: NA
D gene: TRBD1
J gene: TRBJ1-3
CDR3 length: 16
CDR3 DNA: TGTGCCAGCTCAAGACAGGGGCTAAGGACTGGAAACACCATATATTTT
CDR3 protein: CASSRQGLRTGNTIYF

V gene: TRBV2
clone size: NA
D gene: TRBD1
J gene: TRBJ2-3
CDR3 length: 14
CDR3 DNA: TGTGCCAGCAGACAGGGGGCGGTCGCAGATACGCAGTATTTT
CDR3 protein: CASRQGAVADTQYF

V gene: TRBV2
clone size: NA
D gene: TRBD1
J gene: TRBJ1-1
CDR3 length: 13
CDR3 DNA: TGTGCCAGCGGGACAGGGGGTGGGACTGAAGCTTTCTTT
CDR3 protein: CASGTGGGTEAFF

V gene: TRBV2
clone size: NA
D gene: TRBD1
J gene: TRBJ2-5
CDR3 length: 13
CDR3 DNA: TGTGCCAGCAGTTGGGACAGCCGGGAGACCCAGTACTTC
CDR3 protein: CASSWDSRETQYF

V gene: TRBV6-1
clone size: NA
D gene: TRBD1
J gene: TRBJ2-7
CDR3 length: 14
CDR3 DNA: TGTGCCAGCAGTGGGAACAGGGGAAGCTACGAGCAGTACTTC
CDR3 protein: CASSGNRGSYEQYF

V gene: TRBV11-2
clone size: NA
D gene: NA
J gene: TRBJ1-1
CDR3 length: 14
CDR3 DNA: TGTGCCAGCAGCTTAGACGGGATGAACACTGAAGCTTTCTTT
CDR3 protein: CASSLDGMNTEAFF

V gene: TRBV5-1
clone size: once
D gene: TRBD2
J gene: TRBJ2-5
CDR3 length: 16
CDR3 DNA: TGCGCCAGCAGCTTGGAAGGGCTAGCGGGGTCAGAGACCCAGTACTTC
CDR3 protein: CASSLEGLAGSETQYF

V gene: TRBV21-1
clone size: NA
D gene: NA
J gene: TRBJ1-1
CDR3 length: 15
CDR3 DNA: TGTGCCAGCAGCAAAGAGGTTGAGGGCGGACGTGAAGCTTTCTTT
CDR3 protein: CASSKEVEGGREAFF

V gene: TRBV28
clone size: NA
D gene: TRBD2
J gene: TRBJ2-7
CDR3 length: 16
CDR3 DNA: TGTGCCAGCAGTTTAAGGACTAGCGGCACCCTCCGGGAGCAGTACTTC
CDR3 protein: CASSLRTSGTLREQYF

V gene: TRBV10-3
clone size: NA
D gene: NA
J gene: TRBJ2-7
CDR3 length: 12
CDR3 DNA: TGTGCCATCAGTGAGCTCCTATACGAGCAGTACTTC
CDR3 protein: CAISELLYEQYF

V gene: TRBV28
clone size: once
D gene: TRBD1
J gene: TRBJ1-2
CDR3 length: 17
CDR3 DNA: TGTGCCAGCAGTCCAGGATGGACAGGGTGGAAGGACTATGGCTACACCTTC
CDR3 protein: CASSPGWTGWKDYGYTF

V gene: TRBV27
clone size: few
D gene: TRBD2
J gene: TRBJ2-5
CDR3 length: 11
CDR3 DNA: TGTGCCAAGGGACTACAAGAGACCCAGTACTTC
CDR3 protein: CAKGLQETQYF

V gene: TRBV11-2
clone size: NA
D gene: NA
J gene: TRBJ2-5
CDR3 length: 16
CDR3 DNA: TGTGCCAGCAGCTCCCCCCCAATTATAGGGGGAGAGACCCAGTACTTC
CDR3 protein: CASSSPPIIGGETQYF

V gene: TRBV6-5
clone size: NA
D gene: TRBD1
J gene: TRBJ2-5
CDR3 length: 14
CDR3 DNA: TGTGCCAGCAGTTACGAGCAGGGGGCGTGGGCCCAGTACTTC
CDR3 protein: CASSYEQGAWAQYF

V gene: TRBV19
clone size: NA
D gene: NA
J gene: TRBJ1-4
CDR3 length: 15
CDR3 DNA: TGTGCCAGTAGTCCTCTAGGGGGGGCTAATGAAAAACTGTTTTTT
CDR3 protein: CASSPLGGANEKLFF

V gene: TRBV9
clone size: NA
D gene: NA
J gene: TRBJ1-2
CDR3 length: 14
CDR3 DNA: TGTGCCAGCAGCGGAGGGGGATCTGGGTGTGGCTACACCTTC
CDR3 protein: CASSGGGSGCGYTF

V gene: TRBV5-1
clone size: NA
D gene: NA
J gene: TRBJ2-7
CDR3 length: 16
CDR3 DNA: TGCGCCAGCAGCTTGGCCGGGACTCCCACCCCCTACGAGCAGTACTTC
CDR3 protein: CASSLAGTPTPYEQYF

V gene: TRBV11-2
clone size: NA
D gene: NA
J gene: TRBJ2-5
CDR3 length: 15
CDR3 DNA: TGTGCCAGCAGCTCTTTGCCGGACTCTAAAGAGACCCAGTACTTC
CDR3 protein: CASSSLPDSKETQYF

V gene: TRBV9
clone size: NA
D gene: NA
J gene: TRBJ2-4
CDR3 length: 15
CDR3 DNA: TGTGCCAGCAGCCCCCGACTGGAAGCCAAAAACATTCAGTACTTC
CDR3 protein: CASSPRLEAKNIQYF

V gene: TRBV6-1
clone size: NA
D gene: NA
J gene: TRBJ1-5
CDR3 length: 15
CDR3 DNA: TGTGCCAGCAGTGAAATTTCCAGGAGCAATCAGCCCCAGCATTTT
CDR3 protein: CASSEISRSNQPQHF

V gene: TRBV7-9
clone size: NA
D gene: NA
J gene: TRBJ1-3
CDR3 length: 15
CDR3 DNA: TGTTCCAGCAGCTCCCCCGGGACAACTGGAAACACCATATATTTT
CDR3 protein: CSSSSPGTTGNTIYF

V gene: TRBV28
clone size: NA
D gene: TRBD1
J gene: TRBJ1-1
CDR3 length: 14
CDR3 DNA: TGTGCCAGCAGGGACAGGGGTCCAACGGGTGAAGCTTTCTTT
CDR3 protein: CASRDRGPTGEAFF

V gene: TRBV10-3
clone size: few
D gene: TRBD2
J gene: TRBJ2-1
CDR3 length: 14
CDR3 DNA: TGTGCCATCAGTGAGTCGCGGGAGTACAATGAGCAGTTCTTC
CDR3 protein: CAISESREYNEQFF